This T cell receptor beta chain comes out of a study of blood T cell repertoires in COVID-19. Overall study context: In each case, the material was cDNA or gDNA derived from T cells, B-cell-depleted T cells, or PBMCs.

In the source study's methods: Reference gene primer amplification in the assay estimated nucleated cell counts. TCRdb's copy holds only in-frame clones and misses some; the assay was immunoSEQ multiplex PCR. V, J and clone size derive from that table, while D and trimming were established from the DNA sequence. This table has approximately 72,000 clones, approximately 88% appearing once. The CDR3 runs 17 residues. CDR1 and CDR2 (germline): SGHRS, YFSETQ. Trimming cost V 4 bases and J 6 bases, with 23 bases left between them. The chain recombines TRBV5-1 with TRBJ2-4; tentatively, D is TRBD1 (6 bases). This sequence was found in a man aged 50 to 59 with active COVID-19. The specimen was peripheral blood. The CDR3 DNA reads TGCGCCAGCAGCCCCGTCAGGGGTGGACCCTCTGGAAACATTCAGTACTTC. This sequence encodes CASSPVRGGPSGNIQYF.